This TCR beta chain was sequenced for a study of vaccination and CD4 T cells after COVID-19. At the level of the study: Across the group, participants received two doses of either BNT162b2 or mRNA-1273 vaccine. SARS-CoV-2, HCoV-NL63, HCoV-OC43 and HCoV-229E supplied the overlapping spike peptides used to stimulate cells.

Indicated treatment: 10-day PBMC culture with coronavirus spike peptide pools or control peptides (ViraFEST assay). TCR sequencing followed the expansion of antigen-specific T cells with peptide pools in ViraFEST. As for this clonotype: Antigen: not known.

Sequencing of the DNA from cultured CD4+ T cells was carried out with the Oncomine TCR Beta short-read assay. Investigators isolated genomic DNA from cultured CD4+ T cells. Using its own MiXCR run on the PCR reads, TCRdb lists one record per CDR3 protein. Of about 13,000 distinct CDR3 sequences detected, about 74% appear once; the ten largest clones hold about 8.6%. The CDR3 has 16 amino acids. Germline V gene data show CDR1 as SGHVS and CDR2 as FQNEAQ. Trimming at V came to 3 bases and at J to 5 bases, leaving 6 bases not matched to a gene. The origin of this receptor is a human donor who received a COVID-19 vaccine. The chain combines TRBV7-8 with TRBJ1-6, with 8 bases aligning to TRBD1. Material: CD4+ T cells from blood, cultured in vitro, obtained after SARS-CoV-2 vaccination. The CDR3 DNA reads as TGTGCCAGCAGCTTGGAGACAGGGGCCAATAATTCACCCCTCCACTTT. It translates to CASSLETGANNSPLHF.